This T cell receptor (beta chain) was obtained from a study of blood T cell repertoires in COVID-19. Study-wide background: Material from acute and convalescent COVID-19 was sourced from the United States, Italy and Spain.

Recruited during active infection, patients (from Seattle) were subsequently followed longitudinally. V lost 2 bases and J lost 4; bases outside the gene matches: 6. CDR3 length: 16 amino acids. Germline values: CDR1 MNHNS, CDR2 SASEGT. Under the authors' procedure: Amplified reference gene primers provided the basis for estimating nucleated cell counts. Profiled with immunoSEQ multiplex PCR; TCRdb holds only in-frame clones, not every one. V and J calls plus clone size are reproduced from that table; the DNA served to infer D and trimming. The data show roughly 250,000 clones, about 85% seen once. This chain joins TRBV6-1 and TRBJ1-1; 11 positions match TRBD1. The TCR comes from a human donor with COVID-19, enrolled during active disease. The donor label of this sample is uncertain. What was sequenced was peripheral blood. The CDR3 here is CASSEWTGGPLTEAFF. CDR3 DNA: TGTGCCAGCAGTGAATGGACAGGGGGCCCTCTCACTGAAGCTTTCTTT.